One sample yielded the 10 T cell receptor beta chains listed below, sequenced in a study of CD8 T cells in ankylosing spondylitis. TCRdb re-called the 5' RACE reads through MiXCR, storing one row per CDR3 protein. The table lists around 140,000 distinct CDR3 sequences, about 15% of them singletons. Their antigens are not known. Study findings and constraints: Ankylosing spondylitis blood seemed to carry a telltale TCR beta motif made of several highly homologous variants.

Sequenced: blood, either unsorted or a sorted T cell fraction (not recorded which). These receptor sequences come from a male donor with ankylosing spondylitis.

This clonotype was seen a handful of times. The genes are TRBV10-3 and TRBJ2-7, with 7 bases fitting TRBD1. J gave up 3 bases and V 6 bases, and 2 bases lay outside the gene matches. CDR3 size: 12 residues. The V gene's germline CDR1 is ENHRY and CDR2 SYGVKD. This CDR3 reads CAIRTGNYEQYF. The CDR3 region has the DNA TGTGCCATCAGGACAGGGAACTACGAGCAGTACTTC.

This clonotype was observed a handful of times. This chain uses TRBV29-1 with TRBJ2-1, with 14 nucleotides matching TRBD2. V lost 7 bases, J lost 2 bases, and 1 base stayed unmatched. Germline V gene data show CDR1 as SQVTM and CDR2 as ANQGSEA. CDR3 length: 14 amino acids. The CDR3 bases are TGCAGCGCGACTAGCGGGAGGGCCTACAATGAGCAGTTCTTC. Translation: CSATSGRAYNEQFF.

The chain uses TRBV28 and TRBJ2-2; TRBD1 agrees at 7 bases. Germline V gene lookup returns CDR1 MDHEN and CDR2 SYDVKM. The CDR3 extends over 13 amino acids. The V segment lost 10 bases and the J segment 1 base; nucleotides outside the gene matches: 3. The CDR3 loop is CAIRQGNTGELFF. Written as DNA, the CDR3 is TGTGCCATTCGACAGGGGAACACCGGGGAGCTGTTTTTT.

The sample holds a few counts of this clonotype. This sequence joins TRBV5-1 and TRBJ2-7; the D gene is possibly TRBD2 (6 bases). V gave up 4 bases and J gave up 9 bases, with 17 bases separating them. The CDR3 sequence is 13 residues long. The germline CDR1 and CDR2 sequences are SGHRS and YFSETQ. CDR3 sequence reads: CASSLGTGWAQYF. In DNA form, the CDR3 reads TGCGCCAGCAGCCTAGGGACTGGGTGGGCGCAGTACTTC.

This clonotype showed up just a few times. The rearrangement uses TRBV11-3 and TRBJ2-5; D might be TRBD1 (6 bases). Trimming shortened V by 1 base and J by 5 bases, and 14 bases separated the two germline ends. Germline V lookup: CDR1 SGHNT, CDR2 YENEEA. This CDR3 region has 15 residues. CDR3 in amino acids: CASSLVDRFRETQYF. DNA for the CDR3: TGTGCCAGCAGCTTAGTTGACAGGTTCCGTGAGACCCAGTACTTC.

The chain combines TRBV4-1 with TRBJ2-2, with D uncertain. There are 14 residues in the CDR3. The V end was cut by 3 bases, the J end by 1 base, with 6 bases between. Per the germline V gene, CDR1 is MGHRA and CDR2 is YSYEKL. As DNA, the CDR3 is TGCGCCAGCAGCCAGAGACAGAACACCGGGGAGCTGTTTTTT. Residues: CASSQRQNTGELFF.

This clonotype was observed a few times. The chain carries TRBV6-6 and TRBJ1-1; D is undetermined. From germline, CDR1 is MNHNY and CDR2 SVGAGI (reference sequence). Trimming stripped 4 bases from V and 8 bases from J, with 8 bases between. The CDR3 is 11 amino acids. CDR3 protein: CASSSGPEAFF. CDR3 bases: TGTGCCAGCAGTTCCGGACCAGAAGCTTTCTTT.

This clonotype was recorded a few times. The chain joins TRBV7-8 to TRBJ2-1, with 7 positions matching TRBD2. Germline V gives CDR1 SGHVS, CDR2 FQNEAQ. V shed 1 base, J shed 4 bases, and the junction held 4 bases outside the gene matches. The CDR3 contains 15 residues. CDR3: CASSLGGGSYNEQFF. The CDR3 region has the DNA TGTGCCAGCAGCTTAGGGGGGGGTAGTTACAATGAGCAGTTCTTC.

The chain combines TRBV15 with TRBJ2-1; TRBD1 matches 8 bases. The germline gives CDR1 LNHNV, CDR2 YYDKDF (reference sequence). V lost 0 bases to trimming and J lost 15 bases; unmatched junction nucleotides: 13. The CDR3 is made up of 15 amino acids. In DNA form, the CDR3 reads TGTGCCACCAGCAGAGATCGTACAGGGGGATCCCGGTTGTTCTTC. Its protein product is CATSRDRTGGSRLFF.

This clonotype has only a few counts. The chain combines TRBV28 with TRBJ2-7; perhaps TRBD1 as D (5 bases). Germline V CDR1 and CDR2: MDHEN, SYDVKM. This CDR3 has 13 residues. V lost 5 bases, J lost 1 base, and 9 bases lay in between. Written as DNA, the CDR3 is TGTGCCAGCAGTCCCAGGGCTTCCTACGAGCAGTACTTC. Residues: CASSPRASYEQYF.